This is a list of T cell receptor beta chains from one sample in a study of T cell changes during pregnancy in multiple sclerosis. Repertoires were generated with immunoSEQ multiplex PCR, while TCRdb's copy carries only in-frame clones and drops some. Among 50,000 to 75,000 clones listed, more than 75% were seen once. The material was peripheral blood, obtained in the first trimester of pregnancy. These receptors came from a female donor in good health, enrolled as a control in a pregnancy study. Both conserved end residues are part of each CDR3. D genes are given only for firm matches. Clone size is given for some rows only: seen once, a few or many times, or a class if the clone is expanded.

cdr3_length	v_call	j_call	d_call	clone_size	cdr3_nt	cdr3_aa
14	TRBV10-3	TRBJ1-5	NA	NA	TGTGCCACCAACGGCGGGGATGGCAATCAGCCCCAGCATTTT	CATNGGDGNQPQHF
15	TRBV7-9	TRBJ2-1	TRBD2	NA	TGTGCCAGCAGTCAACAGTCTAGCGGGAGCGGTGAGCAGTTCTTC	CASSQQSSGSGEQFF
18	TRBV4-2	TRBJ2-5	TRBD2	NA	TGTGCCAGCAGCCAAGGGGGGACTAGCGGGAGGCCGGGGGAGACCCAGTACTTC	CASSQGGTSGRPGETQYF
15	TRBV7-3	TRBJ1-2	NA	once	TGTGCCAGCAGCTTGGACAGAGTTGACATCTATGGCTACACCTTC	CASSLDRVDIYGYTF
16	TRBV7-9	TRBJ2-2	TRBD2	once	TGTGCCAGCAGGGCTTTAGCGGGAGGGAACACCGGGGAGCTGTTTTTT	CASRALAGGNTGELFF
16	TRBV19	TRBJ1-2	NA	NA	TGTGCCAGTAGTATGGTCGGAACTAAAAGTAACTATGGCTACACCTTC	CASSMVGTKSNYGYTF
14	TRBV6-1	TRBJ2-3	TRBD2	NA	TGTGCCAGCAGTGAAGTGGGGGGGGCAGATACGCAGTATTTT	CASSEVGGADTQYF
15	TRBV5-5	TRBJ2-7	NA	NA	TGTGCCAGCAGCTTGGACAGGCCTCCGTCCTACGAGCAGTACTTC	CASSLDRPPSYEQYF
13	TRBV29-1	TRBJ2-3	TRBD2	NA	TGCAGCGTTGCGGGAGGAATCACAGATACGCAGTATTTT	CSVAGGITDTQYF
14	TRBV11-3	TRBJ2-7	NA	NA	TGTGCCAGCAGCTTAGCCCCGTCCTCCTACGAGCAGTACTTC	CASSLAPSSYEQYF
15	TRBV6-5	TRBJ1-5	NA	NA	TGTGCCAGCAGTTATTTGGCGGGGAAAAATCAGCCCCAGCATTTT	CASSYLAGKNQPQHF
16	TRBV11-3	TRBJ2-1	NA	NA	TGTGCCAGCAGTTTGGAGGGGCCAGGGTCCTACAATGAGCAGTTCTTC	CASSLEGPGSYNEQFF
16	TRBV25-1	TRBJ1-6	NA	few	TGTGCCACCAGAAAGGTTAGGGGCGCGGGGAATTCACCCCTCCACTTT	CATRKVRGAGNSPLHF
15	TRBV7-9	TRBJ2-4	NA	once	TGTGCCAGCAGCTTAGCTGGGGCGCTTCTAGGCATTCAGTACTTC	CASSLAGALLGIQYF
14	TRBV2	TRBJ2-2	NA	NA	TGTGCCAGCAGTGGGACAGCGAACACCGGGGAGCTGTTTTTT	CASSGTANTGELFF
15	TRBV15	TRBJ2-7	NA	few	TGTGCCACCAGCACCTCCCAGGGGGGCGGTTTCGAGCAGTACTTC	CATSTSQGGGFEQYF
15	TRBV27	TRBJ2-1	TRBD2	once	TGTGCCAGCCGATGGGGGGGAAGCTCCTACAATGAGCAGTTCTTC	CASRWGGSSYNEQFF
15	TRBV9	TRBJ2-1	TRBD2	NA	TGTGCCAGCAGCCCCCGGACTAGCGGGATCGATGAGCAGTTCTTC	CASSPRTSGIDEQFF
15	TRBV4-3	TRBJ1-4	NA	NA	TGCGCCAGCAGCCTATCGATCGAGGGCTACGAAAAACTGTTTTTT	CASSLSIEGYEKLFF
11	TRBV10-3	TRBJ2-7	NA	NA	TGTGCCATCAGTGACAGCTACGAGCAGTACTTC	CAISDSYEQYF
14	TRBV30	TRBJ2-7	TRBD1	NA	TGTGCCTGGAGTGCTCTTGGGACAGGGGGCGCCGAGTACTTC	CAWSALGTGGAEYF
15	TRBV2	TRBJ2-1	NA	NA	TGTGCCAATCAAGTGGAGCGGTCGTCCTACAATGAGCAGTTCTTC	CANQVERSSYNEQFF
12	TRBV11-2	TRBJ1-3	NA	NA	TGTGCCAGCAGCTTACAGGGAAACACCATATATTTT	CASSLQGNTIYF
16	TRBV7-6	TRBJ2-1	NA	NA	TGTGCCAGCAGCTTAGTGGAGTGGAGCTCCTACAATGAGCAGTTCTTC	CASSLVEWSSYNEQFF
14	TRBV7-3	TRBJ1-1	NA	NA	TGTGCCAGCAGCGCGGGACGGGCGAACACTGAAGCTTTCTTT	CASSAGRANTEAFF
15	TRBV9	TRBJ2-6	NA	NA	TGTGCCAGCAGCGTCACAGGTTACGGGGCCAACGTCCTGACTTTC	CASSVTGYGANVLTF
14	TRBV9	TRBJ1-5	NA	NA	TGTGCCAGCAGCGTAGAACCAGGTGAACAGCCCCAGCATTTT	CASSVEPGEQPQHF
15	TRBV11-2	TRBJ1-5	TRBD1	NA	TGTGCCAGCAGCCCTGGACAGGGAGAGCATCAGCCCCAGCATTTT	CASSPGQGEHQPQHF
13	TRBV25-1	TRBJ2-2	NA	NA	TGTGCCAGCAGTGAACCGGTGGCCGGGGAGCTGTTTTTT	CASSEPVAGELFF
14	TRBV5-1	TRBJ1-2	NA	NA	TGCGCCAGCAGCCCTAGCCCGGGACATAAGGGCTACACCTTC	CASSPSPGHKGYTF
12	TRBV5-4	TRBJ2-7	TRBD2	NA	TGTGCCAGCAGTAACTGGGAGGGCGAGCAGTACTTC	CASSNWEGEQYF
15	TRBV5-5	TRBJ1-5	TRBD1	once	TGTGCCAGCAGCTCCCAAGGGGGCGGCAATCAGCCCCAGCATTTT	CASSSQGGGNQPQHF
14	TRBV6-1	TRBJ2-5	NA	NA	TGTGCCAGCAGTGAACTAGTCGGTGGAGAGACCCAGTACTTC	CASSELVGGETQYF
16	TRBV7-2	TRBJ2-1	TRBD2	few	TGTGCCAGCAGCTTAGCCGGGACTAGCAGCCAGGGTGAGCAGTTCTTC	CASSLAGTSSQGEQFF
16	TRBV7-2	TRBJ2-1	TRBD2	NA	TGTGCCAGCAGCTTCTTGGCTAGCGGTTACTACAATGAGCAGTTCTTC	CASSFLASGYYNEQFF